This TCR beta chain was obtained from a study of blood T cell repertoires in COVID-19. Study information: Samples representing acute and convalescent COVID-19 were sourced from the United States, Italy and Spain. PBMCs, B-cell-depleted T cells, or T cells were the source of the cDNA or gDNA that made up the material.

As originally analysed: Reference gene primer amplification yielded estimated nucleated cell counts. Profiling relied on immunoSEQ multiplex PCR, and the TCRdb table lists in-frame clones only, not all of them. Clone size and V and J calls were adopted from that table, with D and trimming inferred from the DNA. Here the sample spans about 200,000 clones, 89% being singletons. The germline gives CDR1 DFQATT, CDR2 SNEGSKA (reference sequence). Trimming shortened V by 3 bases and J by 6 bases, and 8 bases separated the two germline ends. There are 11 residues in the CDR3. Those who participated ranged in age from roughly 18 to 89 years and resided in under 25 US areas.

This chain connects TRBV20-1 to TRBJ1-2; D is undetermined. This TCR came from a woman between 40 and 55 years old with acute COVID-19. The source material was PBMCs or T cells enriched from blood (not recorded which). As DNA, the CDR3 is TGCAGTGCTAGGGCCCCACATGGCTACACCTTC. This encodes CSARAPHGYTF.